This is a list of T cell receptor beta chains from one sample in a study of T cell responses to AZD1222 COVID-19 vaccine. The method was immunoSEQ multiplex PCR; TCRdb's version includes in-frame clones alone and lacks a portion of them. The table shows around 140,000 clones, with 75% to 90% occurring only once. Sequenced material: peripheral blood, taken on day 0 of AZD1222 vaccination. The receptors were sampled from an adult in good health. The CDR3 runs from the conserved cysteine through the conserved F or W. Fields, in order: clone size, J gene, D gene, V gene, CDR3 protein, CDR3 DNA. The D gene is left open where the match is weak. Rows give clone size only sometimes, using once, few, many, or a class for an expanded clone.

abundance: few
j_gene: TRBJ1-1
d_gene: -
v_gene: TRBV11-2
CDR3aa: CASSLARVLNTEAFF
CDR3nt: TGTGCCAGCAGCTTAGCCAGGGTTCTGAACACTGAAGCTTTCTTT

abundance: -
j_gene: TRBJ2-1
d_gene: TRBD2
v_gene: TRBV5-4
CDR3aa: CASSLTGLAGGPPYNEQFF
CDR3nt: TGTGCCAGCAGCTTAACGGGACTAGCGGGAGGGCCCCCCTACAATGAGCAGTTCTTC

abundance: -
j_gene: TRBJ2-3
d_gene: TRBD2
v_gene: TRBV5-6
CDR3aa: CASSLIAGVGGTDTQYF
CDR3nt: TGTGCCAGCAGCTTGATAGCGGGAGTGGGGGGCACAGATACGCAGTATTTT

abundance: -
j_gene: TRBJ2-6
d_gene: -
v_gene: TRBV5-1
CDR3aa: CASTSQVSGANVLTF
CDR3nt: TGCGCCAGCACCTCCCAGGTCTCTGGGGCCAACGTCCTGACTTTC

abundance: -
j_gene: TRBJ1-2
d_gene: TRBD1
v_gene: TRBV6-5
CDR3aa: CASSSGTGVSYGYTF
CDR3nt: TGTGCCAGCAGCTCCGGGACAGGGGTCTCCTATGGCTACACCTTC

abundance: once
j_gene: TRBJ1-4
d_gene: -
v_gene: TRBV5-1
CDR3aa: CASSLVTGTEKLFF
CDR3nt: TGCGCCAGCAGCTTGGTTACAGGGACTGAAAAACTGTTTTTT

abundance: -
j_gene: TRBJ1-2
d_gene: -
v_gene: TRBV5-1
CDR3aa: CASSLATDKLYGYTF
CDR3nt: TGCGCCAGCAGCTTGGCAACTGACAAGCTCTATGGCTACACCTTC

abundance: -
j_gene: TRBJ2-5
d_gene: -
v_gene: TRBV15
CDR3aa: CATNGHFRETQYF
CDR3nt: TGTGCCACCAACGGGCACTTTAGAGAGACCCAGTACTTC

abundance: -
j_gene: TRBJ1-5
d_gene: TRBD1
v_gene: TRBV7-9
CDR3aa: CASSLDRGNQPQHF
CDR3nt: TGTGCCAGCAGCTTGGACAGGGGCAATCAGCCCCAGCATTTT

abundance: -
j_gene: TRBJ2-5
d_gene: TRBD1
v_gene: TRBV7-9
CDR3aa: CASSLIQGAGETQYF
CDR3nt: TGTGCCAGCAGCTTAATACAGGGGGCAGGGGAGACCCAGTACTTC

abundance: -
j_gene: TRBJ1-2
d_gene: -
v_gene: TRBV10-3
CDR3aa: CAISEPEGKANYGYTF
CDR3nt: TGTGCCATCAGTGAGCCGGAGGGAAAAGCTAACTATGGCTACACCTTC

abundance: once
j_gene: TRBJ1-3
d_gene: -
v_gene: TRBV28
CDR3aa: CASSFQGRTGNTIYF
CDR3nt: TGTGCCAGCAGTTTTCAGGGACGGACTGGAAACACCATATATTTT

abundance: -
j_gene: TRBJ1-3
d_gene: -
v_gene: TRBV2
CDR3aa: CASNKQSFGNTIYF
CDR3nt: TGTGCCAGCAACAAACAGAGCTTCGGAAACACCATATATTTT

abundance: once
j_gene: TRBJ1-4
d_gene: TRBD1
v_gene: TRBV6-6
CDR3aa: CASRTGGAANEKLFF
CDR3nt: TGTGCCAGCAGAACAGGGGGCGCAGCTAATGAAAAACTGTTTTTT

abundance: -
j_gene: TRBJ1-2
d_gene: -
v_gene: TRBV19
CDR3aa: CASSITDNYGYTF
CDR3nt: TGTGCCAGTAGTATTACGGACAACTATGGCTACACCTTC

abundance: -
j_gene: TRBJ2-2
d_gene: -
v_gene: TRBV6-1
CDR3aa: CASSELAYKGELFF
CDR3nt: TGTGCCAGCAGTGAACTAGCCTACAAAGGGGAGCTGTTTTTT

abundance: -
j_gene: TRBJ1-5
d_gene: -
v_gene: TRBV7-9
CDR3aa: CASSRKDGLGNQPQHF
CDR3nt: TGTGCCAGCAGCCGAAAGGACGGTCTGGGCAATCAGCCCCAGCATTTT

abundance: -
j_gene: TRBJ1-2
d_gene: -
v_gene: TRBV6-5
CDR3aa: CASAPRGGTNYGYTF
CDR3nt: TGTGCCAGCGCCCCAAGAGGCGGAACTAACTATGGCTACACCTTC

abundance: -
j_gene: TRBJ1-5
d_gene: -
v_gene: TRBV19
CDR3aa: CASSINGYSNQPQHF
CDR3nt: TGTGCCAGTAGTATAAACGGCTATAGCAATCAGCCCCAGCATTTT

abundance: -
j_gene: TRBJ1-4
d_gene: -
v_gene: TRBV3-1/TRBV3-2
CDR3aa: CASSPTQTTNEKLFF
CDR3nt: TGTGCCAGCAGCCCGACACAAACAACTAATGAAAAACTGTTTTTT

abundance: once
j_gene: TRBJ1-5
d_gene: -
v_gene: TRBV28
CDR3aa: CASSLSGVPNQPQHF
CDR3nt: TGTGCCAGCAGTTTATCGGGGGTGCCCAATCAGCCCCAGCATTTT

abundance: -
j_gene: TRBJ2-1
d_gene: -
v_gene: TRBV27
CDR3aa: CASSINSYNEQFF
CDR3nt: TGTGCCAGCAGTATTAACAGTTACAATGAGCAGTTCTTC

abundance: -
j_gene: TRBJ2-1
d_gene: TRBD1
v_gene: TRBV28
CDR3aa: CASSSISTGTGVVDEQFF
CDR3nt: TGTGCCAGCAGTTCCATATCCACCGGGACAGGGGTTGTCGATGAGCAGTTCTTC

abundance: -
j_gene: TRBJ2-1
d_gene: -
v_gene: TRBV3-1/TRBV3-2
CDR3aa: CASSLQPGPYNEQFF
CDR3nt: TGTGCCAGCAGCCTACAACCGGGACCATACAATGAGCAGTTCTTC

abundance: -
j_gene: TRBJ2-3
d_gene: TRBD2
v_gene: TRBV7-9
CDR3aa: CASSLPRGSGDSTDTQYF
CDR3nt: TGTGCCAGCAGCTTGCCCCGGGGTAGCGGGGATAGCACAGATACGCAGTATTTT

abundance: few
j_gene: TRBJ1-1
d_gene: -
v_gene: TRBV28
CDR3aa: CASSLWGSQTEAFF
CDR3nt: TGTGCCAGCAGTTTATGGGGGAGCCAAACTGAAGCTTTCTTT

abundance: -
j_gene: TRBJ1-5
d_gene: -
v_gene: TRBV18
CDR3aa: CASSQSGGDQPQHF
CDR3nt: TGTGCCAGCTCTCAATCTGGAGGGGATCAGCCCCAGCATTTT

abundance: -
j_gene: TRBJ2-7
d_gene: TRBD2
v_gene: TRBV7-2
CDR3aa: CASSPLAGPYEQYF
CDR3nt: TGTGCCAGCAGCCCGCTAGCGGGGCCCTACGAGCAGTACTTC

abundance: -
j_gene: TRBJ2-1
d_gene: TRBD2
v_gene: TRBV24-1
CDR3aa: CATSDSRTSGGAIYNEQFF
CDR3nt: TGTGCCACCAGTGATTCGAGGACTAGCGGGGGGGCTATCTACAATGAGCAGTTCTTC

abundance: once
j_gene: TRBJ1-5
d_gene: -
v_gene: TRBV28
CDR3aa: CASRSLEGWNNQPQHF
CDR3nt: TGTGCCAGCAGGTCCTTAGAGGGATGGAACAATCAGCCCCAGCATTTT

abundance: -
j_gene: TRBJ1-5
d_gene: TRBD1
v_gene: TRBV19
CDR3aa: CASSIGDRGGFSNQPQHF
CDR3nt: TGTGCCAGTAGTATCGGCGACAGGGGGGGATTCTCCAATCAACCCCAGCATTTT

abundance: -
j_gene: TRBJ2-1
d_gene: TRBD2
v_gene: TRBV19
CDR3aa: CASRRGASGKNQQFF
CDR3nt: TGTGCCAGTAGAAGGGGGGCTAGCGGGAAGAACCAGCAGTTCTTC

abundance: -
j_gene: TRBJ1-5
d_gene: -
v_gene: TRBV16
CDR3aa: CASSQSSGKANQPQHF
CDR3nt: TGTGCCAGCAGCCAATCGTCAGGGAAAGCCAATCAGCCCCAGCATTTT

abundance: -
j_gene: TRBJ2-1
d_gene: TRBD2
v_gene: TRBV7-6
CDR3aa: CASSRRLAAGPASYNEQFF
CDR3nt: TGTGCCAGCAGCCGACGACTAGCAGCTGGTCCCGCCTCCTACAATGAGCAGTTCTTC

abundance: -
j_gene: TRBJ1-5
d_gene: -
v_gene: TRBV12-2
CDR3aa: CASRLWDSNQPQHF
CDR3nt: TGTGCAAGTCGCTTGTGGGACTCCAATCAGCCCCAGCATTTT

abundance: -
j_gene: TRBJ1-1
d_gene: -
v_gene: TRBV14
CDR3aa: CASSQLTVNTEAFF
CDR3nt: TGTGCCAGCAGCCAACTTACAGTTAACACTGAAGCTTTCTTT

abundance: -
j_gene: TRBJ1-5
d_gene: -
v_gene: TRBV15
CDR3aa: CATSRLGGGVSNQPQHF
CDR3nt: TGTGCCACCAGCAGGTTAGGGGGAGGGGTTAGCAATCAGCCCCAGCATTTT

abundance: -
j_gene: TRBJ1-1
d_gene: -
v_gene: TRBV27
CDR3aa: CASSFTGGNEAFF
CDR3nt: TGTGCCAGCAGTTTTACGGGAGGTAATGAAGCTTTCTTT

abundance: -
j_gene: TRBJ1-2
d_gene: -
v_gene: TRBV18
CDR3aa: CASSPDQGGVNYGYTF
CDR3nt: TGTGCCAGCTCACCGGACCAGGGAGGGGTTAACTATGGCTACACCTTC

abundance: -
j_gene: TRBJ1-1
d_gene: TRBD1
v_gene: TRBV6-1
CDR3aa: CASSAMTGGPMNTEAFF
CDR3nt: TGTGCCAGCAGTGCAATGACAGGGGGCCCCATGAACACTGAAGCTTTCTTT

abundance: -
j_gene: TRBJ1-4
d_gene: -
v_gene: TRBV7-9
CDR3aa: CASSFSQLGEKLFF
CDR3nt: TGTGCCAGCAGCTTTTCACAGTTAGGGGAAAAACTGTTTTTT

abundance: -
j_gene: TRBJ1-2
d_gene: -
v_gene: TRBV5-6
CDR3aa: CASSLKGFNYGYTF
CDR3nt: TGTGCCAGCAGCTTGAAGGGTTTCAACTATGGCTACACCTTC

abundance: once
j_gene: TRBJ2-5
d_gene: TRBD1
v_gene: TRBV5-4
CDR3aa: CASSSGQLQETQYF
CDR3nt: TGTGCCAGCAGCTCGGGACAGCTACAAGAGACCCAGTACTTC

abundance: -
j_gene: TRBJ1-5
d_gene: -
v_gene: TRBV18
CDR3aa: CASSTRTDKYQPQHF
CDR3nt: TGTGCCAGCTCCACTAGGACAGACAAATATCAGCCCCAGCATTTT

abundance: -
j_gene: TRBJ1-2
d_gene: -
v_gene: TRBV6-2/TRBV6-3
CDR3aa: CASSPNRARGGYGYTF
CDR3nt: TGTGCCAGCAGCCCTAACCGGGCCCGGGGGGGCTATGGCTACACCTTC

abundance: few
j_gene: TRBJ2-1
d_gene: TRBD2
v_gene: TRBV7-8
CDR3aa: CASSSSSGTSSSNEQFF
CDR3nt: TGTGCCAGCAGCTCGAGTTCCGGGACTAGCAGTTCCAATGAGCAGTTCTTC

abundance: -
j_gene: TRBJ2-5
d_gene: TRBD2
v_gene: TRBV7-9
CDR3aa: CASSLRAGAETQYF
CDR3nt: TGTGCCAGCAGCTTAAGGGCGGGAGCAGAGACCCAGTACTTC

abundance: -
j_gene: TRBJ1-1
d_gene: -
v_gene: TRBV6-5
CDR3aa: CASSYQGNTEAFF
CDR3nt: TGTGCCAGCAGTTACCAGGGGAACACTGAAGCTTTCTTT

abundance: -
j_gene: TRBJ2-7
d_gene: -
v_gene: TRBV28
CDR3aa: CASSASLGLEQYF
CDR3nt: TGTGCCAGCAGTGCGTCACTGGGGCTGGAGCAGTACTTC

abundance: -
j_gene: TRBJ2-7
d_gene: -
v_gene: TRBV27
CDR3aa: CASSLTAELEQYF
CDR3nt: TGTGCCAGCAGTTTAACGGCAGAACTTGAGCAGTACTTC

abundance: -
j_gene: TRBJ2-7
d_gene: TRBD1
v_gene: TRBV28
CDR3aa: CASRGQGLSYEQYF
CDR3nt: TGTGCCAGCAGGGGACAGGGGCTTTCCTACGAGCAGTACTTC

abundance: -
j_gene: TRBJ1-2
d_gene: -
v_gene: TRBV5-1
CDR3aa: CASSPVWGSYGYTF
CDR3nt: TGCGCCAGCAGCCCCGTTTGGGGATCCTATGGCTACACCTTC

abundance: -
j_gene: TRBJ1-2
d_gene: TRBD1
v_gene: TRBV24-1
CDR3aa: CATSDPDRGYGYTF
CDR3nt: TGTGCCACCAGTGACCCCGACAGGGGCTATGGCTACACCTTC

abundance: -
j_gene: TRBJ1-3
d_gene: TRBD1
v_gene: TRBV10-3
CDR3aa: CAISDPTGEGNTIYF
CDR3nt: TGTGCCATCAGTGACCCGACAGGGGAAGGAAACACCATATATTTT

abundance: -
j_gene: TRBJ2-5
d_gene: -
v_gene: TRBV30
CDR3aa: CAWSGTSQGDQETQYF
CDR3nt: TGTGCCTGGAGTGGGACTTCACAGGGCGACCAAGAGACCCAGTACTTC

abundance: -
j_gene: TRBJ1-4
d_gene: -
v_gene: TRBV28
CDR3aa: CASSQNGEKLFF
CDR3nt: TGTGCCAGCAGCCAAAATGGTGAAAAACTGTTTTTT

abundance: -
j_gene: TRBJ2-5
d_gene: -
v_gene: TRBV4-1
CDR3aa: CASSQQRGRSVQETQYF
CDR3nt: TGCGCCAGCAGCCAACAACGGGGGAGGTCAGTTCAAGAGACCCAGTACTTC